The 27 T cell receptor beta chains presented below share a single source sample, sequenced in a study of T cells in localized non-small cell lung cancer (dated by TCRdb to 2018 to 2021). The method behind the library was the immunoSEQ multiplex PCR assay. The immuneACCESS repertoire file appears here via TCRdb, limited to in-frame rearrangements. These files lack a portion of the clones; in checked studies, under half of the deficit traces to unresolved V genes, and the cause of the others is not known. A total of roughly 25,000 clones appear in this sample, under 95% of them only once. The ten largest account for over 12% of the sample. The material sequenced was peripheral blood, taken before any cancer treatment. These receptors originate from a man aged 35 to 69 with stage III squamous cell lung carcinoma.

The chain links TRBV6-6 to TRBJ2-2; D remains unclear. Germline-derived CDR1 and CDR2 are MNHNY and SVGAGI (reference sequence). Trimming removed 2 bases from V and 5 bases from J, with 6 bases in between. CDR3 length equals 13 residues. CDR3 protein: CASSYVRTGELFF. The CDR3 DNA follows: TGTGCCAGCAGTTACGTCCGTACCGGGGAGCTGTTTTTT.

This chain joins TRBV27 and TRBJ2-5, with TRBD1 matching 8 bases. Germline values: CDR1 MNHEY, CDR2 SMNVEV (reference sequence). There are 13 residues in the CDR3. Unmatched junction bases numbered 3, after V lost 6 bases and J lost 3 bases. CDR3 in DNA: TGTGCCAGCAGGGGACAGGTAGAAGAGACCCAGTACTTC. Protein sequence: CASRGQVEETQYF.

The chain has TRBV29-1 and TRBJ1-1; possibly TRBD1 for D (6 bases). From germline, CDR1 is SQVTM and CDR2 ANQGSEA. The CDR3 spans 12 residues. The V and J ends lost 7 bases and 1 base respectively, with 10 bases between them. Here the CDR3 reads CSARGANTEAFF. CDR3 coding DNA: TGCAGCGCCCGGGGGGCGAACACTGAAGCTTTCTTT. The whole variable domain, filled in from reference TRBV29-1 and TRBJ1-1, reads SAVISQKPSRDICQRGTSLTIQCQVDSQVTMMFWYRQQPGQSLTLIATANQGSEATYESGFVIDKFPISRPNLTFSTLTVSNMSPEDSSIYLCSARGANTEAFFGQGTRLTVV.

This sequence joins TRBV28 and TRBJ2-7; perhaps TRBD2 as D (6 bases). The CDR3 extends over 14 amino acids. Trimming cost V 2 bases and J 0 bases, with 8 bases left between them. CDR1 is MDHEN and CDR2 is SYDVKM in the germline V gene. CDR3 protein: CASSLGGSSYEQYF. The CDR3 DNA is TGTGCCAGCAGTTTAGGGGGGAGCTCCTACGAGCAGTACTTC. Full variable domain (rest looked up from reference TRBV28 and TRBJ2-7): DVKVTQSSRYLVKRTGEKVFLECVQDMDHENMFWYRQDPGLGLRLIYFSYDVKMKEKGDIPEGYSVSREKKERFSLILESASTNQTSMYLCASSLGGSSYEQYFGPGTRLTVT.

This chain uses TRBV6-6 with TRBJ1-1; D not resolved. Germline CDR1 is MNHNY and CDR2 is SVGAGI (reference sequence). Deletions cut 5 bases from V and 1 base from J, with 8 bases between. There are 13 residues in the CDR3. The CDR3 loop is CASSRLGNTEAFF. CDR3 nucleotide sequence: TGTGCCAGCAGTAGGCTCGGGAACACTGAAGCTTTCTTT.

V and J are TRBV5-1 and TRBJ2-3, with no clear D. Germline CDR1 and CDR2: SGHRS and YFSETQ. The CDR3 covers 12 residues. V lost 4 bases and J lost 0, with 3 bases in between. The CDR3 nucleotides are TGCGCCAGCAGCCTCAGCACAGATACGCAGTATTTT. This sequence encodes CASSLSTDTQYF.

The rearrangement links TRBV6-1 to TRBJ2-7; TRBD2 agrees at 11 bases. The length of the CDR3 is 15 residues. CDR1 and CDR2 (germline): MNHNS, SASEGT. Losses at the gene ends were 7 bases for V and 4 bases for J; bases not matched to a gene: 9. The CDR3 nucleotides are TGTGCCAGCAACCCGACTAGCGGGGAAACGTACGAGCAGTACTTC. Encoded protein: CASNPTSGETYEQYF.

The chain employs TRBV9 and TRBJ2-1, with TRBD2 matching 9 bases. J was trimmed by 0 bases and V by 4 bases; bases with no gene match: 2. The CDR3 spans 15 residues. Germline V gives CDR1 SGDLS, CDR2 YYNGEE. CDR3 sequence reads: CASSILAGSYNEQFF. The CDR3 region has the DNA TGTGCCAGCAGCATACTAGCGGGCTCCTACAATGAGCAGTTCTTC.

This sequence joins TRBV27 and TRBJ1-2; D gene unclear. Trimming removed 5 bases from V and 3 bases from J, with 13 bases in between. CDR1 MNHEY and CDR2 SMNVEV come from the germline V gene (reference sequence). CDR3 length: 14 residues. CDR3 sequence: CASSLYGGHYGYTF. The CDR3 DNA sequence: TGTGCCAGCAGTCTATACGGCGGACACTATGGCTACACCTTC.

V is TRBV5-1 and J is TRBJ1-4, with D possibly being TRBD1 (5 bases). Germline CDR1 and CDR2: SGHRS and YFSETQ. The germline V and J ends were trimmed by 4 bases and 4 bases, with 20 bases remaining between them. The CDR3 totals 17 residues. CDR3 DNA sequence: TGCGCCAGCAGCGCTGGGTCTTCCCCCCAGGGTAATGAAAAACTGTTTTTT. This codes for CASSAGSSPQGNEKLFF.

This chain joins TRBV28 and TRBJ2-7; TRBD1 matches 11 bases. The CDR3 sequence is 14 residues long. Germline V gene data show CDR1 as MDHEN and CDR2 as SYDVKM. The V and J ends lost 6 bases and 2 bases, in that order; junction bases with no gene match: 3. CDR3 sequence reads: CASSRTGGAYEQYF. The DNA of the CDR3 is TGTGCCAGCAGCCGGACAGGGGGCGCCTACGAGCAGTACTTC.

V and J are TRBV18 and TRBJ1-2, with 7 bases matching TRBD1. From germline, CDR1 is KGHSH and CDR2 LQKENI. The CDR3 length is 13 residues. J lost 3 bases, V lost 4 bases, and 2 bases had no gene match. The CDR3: CASSHGQDYGYTF. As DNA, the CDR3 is TGTGCCAGCTCACACGGACAGGACTATGGCTACACCTTC.

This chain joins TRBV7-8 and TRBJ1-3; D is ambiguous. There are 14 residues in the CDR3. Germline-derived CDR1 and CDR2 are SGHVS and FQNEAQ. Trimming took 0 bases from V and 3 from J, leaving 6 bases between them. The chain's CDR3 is CASSLAGFGNTIYF. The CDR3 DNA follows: TGTGCCAGCAGCTTAGCGGGGTTTGGAAACACCATATATTTT.

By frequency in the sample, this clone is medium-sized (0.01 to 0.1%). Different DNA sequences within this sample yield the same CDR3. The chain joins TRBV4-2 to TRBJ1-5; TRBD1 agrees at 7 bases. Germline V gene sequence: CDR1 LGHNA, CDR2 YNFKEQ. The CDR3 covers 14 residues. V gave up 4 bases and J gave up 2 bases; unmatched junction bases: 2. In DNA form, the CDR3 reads TGTGCCAGCAGCCCCGGGACAGGCAATCAGCCCCAGCATTTT. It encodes CASSPGTGNQPQHF.

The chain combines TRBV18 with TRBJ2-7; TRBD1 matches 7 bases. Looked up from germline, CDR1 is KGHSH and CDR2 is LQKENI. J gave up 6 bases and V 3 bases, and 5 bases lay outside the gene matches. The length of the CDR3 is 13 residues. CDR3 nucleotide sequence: TGTGCCAGCTCACCTCGGGACAGAGGCGAGCAGTACTTC. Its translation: CASSPRDRGEQYF.

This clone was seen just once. Here the CDR3 reads CASSPSSIRNTEAFF. DNA of the CDR3: TGTGCCAGCTCACCGTCTTCGATCCGGAACACTGAAGCTTTCTTT. V gene TRBV18 combines with J gene TRBJ1-1; D unclear. The V end was cut by 3 bases, the J end by 1 base, with 12 bases between. Looked up from germline, CDR1 is KGHSH and CDR2 is LQKENI. CDR3 size: 15 residues.

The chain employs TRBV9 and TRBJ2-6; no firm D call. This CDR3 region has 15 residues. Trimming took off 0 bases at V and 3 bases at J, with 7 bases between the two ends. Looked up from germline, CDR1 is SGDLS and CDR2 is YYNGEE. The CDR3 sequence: CASSVEGHGANVLTF. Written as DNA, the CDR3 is TGTGCCAGCAGCGTAGAGGGTCATGGGGCCAACGTCCTGACTTTC.

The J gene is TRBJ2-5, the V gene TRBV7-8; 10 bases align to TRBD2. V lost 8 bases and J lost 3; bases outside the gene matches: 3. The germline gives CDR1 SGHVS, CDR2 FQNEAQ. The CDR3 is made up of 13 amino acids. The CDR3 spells CASGGLAEETQYF. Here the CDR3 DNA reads TGTGCCAGCGGAGGACTAGCGGAAGAGACCCAGTACTTC.

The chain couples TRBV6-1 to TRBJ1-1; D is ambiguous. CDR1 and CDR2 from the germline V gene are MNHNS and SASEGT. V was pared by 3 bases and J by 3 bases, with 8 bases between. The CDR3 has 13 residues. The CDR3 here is CASSEARYTEAFF. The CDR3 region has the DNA TGTGCCAGCAGTGAGGCCAGATACACTGAAGCTTTCTTT.

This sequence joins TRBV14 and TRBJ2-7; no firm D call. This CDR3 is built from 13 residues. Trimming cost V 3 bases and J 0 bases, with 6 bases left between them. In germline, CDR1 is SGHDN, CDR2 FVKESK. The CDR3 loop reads CASSHVGSYEQYF. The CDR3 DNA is TGTGCCAGCAGCCACGTTGGCTCCTACGAGCAGTACTTC. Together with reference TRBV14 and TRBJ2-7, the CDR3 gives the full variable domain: EAGVTQFPSHSVIEKGQTVTLRCDPISGHDNLYWYRRVMGKEIKFLLHFVKESKQDESGMPNNRFLAERTGGTYSTLKVQPAELEDSGVYFCASSHVGSYEQYFGPGTRLTVT.

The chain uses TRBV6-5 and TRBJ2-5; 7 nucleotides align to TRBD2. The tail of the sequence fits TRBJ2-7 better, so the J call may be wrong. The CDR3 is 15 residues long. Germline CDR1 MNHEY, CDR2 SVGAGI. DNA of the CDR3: TGTGCCAGCAAAGGCGAGCGGGACGGGCTTTACGAGCAGTACTTC. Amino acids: CASKGERDGLYEQYF.

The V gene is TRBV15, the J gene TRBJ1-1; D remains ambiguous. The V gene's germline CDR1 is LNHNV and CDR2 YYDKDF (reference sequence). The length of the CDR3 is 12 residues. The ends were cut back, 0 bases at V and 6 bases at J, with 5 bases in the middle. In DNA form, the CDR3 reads TGTGCCACCAGCAGAGATAAGTCTGAAGCTTTCTTT. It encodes CATSRDKSEAFF.

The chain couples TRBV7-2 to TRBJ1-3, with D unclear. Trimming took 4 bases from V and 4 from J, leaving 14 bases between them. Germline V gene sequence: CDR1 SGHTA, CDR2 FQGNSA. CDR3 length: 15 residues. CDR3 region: CASSSGPLGGNTIYF. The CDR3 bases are TGTGCCAGCAGCTCCGGACCTTTAGGAGGAAACACCATATATTTT.

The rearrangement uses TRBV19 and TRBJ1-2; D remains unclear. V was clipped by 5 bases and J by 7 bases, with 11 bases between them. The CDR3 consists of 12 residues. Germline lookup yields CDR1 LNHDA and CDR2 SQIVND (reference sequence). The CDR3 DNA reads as TGTGCCAGTAGTGTCGGTCCTGCTGGCTACACCTTC. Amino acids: CASSVGPAGYTF.

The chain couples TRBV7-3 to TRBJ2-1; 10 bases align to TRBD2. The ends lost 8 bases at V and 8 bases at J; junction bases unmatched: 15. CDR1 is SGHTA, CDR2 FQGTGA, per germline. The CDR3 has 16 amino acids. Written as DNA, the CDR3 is TGTGCCAGCTCCCTCGGCAGCGGGGGGGCTGGGCATGAGCAGTTCTTC. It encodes CASSLGSGGAGHEQFF. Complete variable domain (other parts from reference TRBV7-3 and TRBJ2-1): GAGVSQTPSNKVTEKGKYVELRCDPISGHTALYWYRQSLGQGPEFLIYFQGTGAADDSGLPNDRFFAVRPEGSVSTLKIQRTERGDSAVYLCASSLGSGGAGHEQFFGPGTRLTVL.

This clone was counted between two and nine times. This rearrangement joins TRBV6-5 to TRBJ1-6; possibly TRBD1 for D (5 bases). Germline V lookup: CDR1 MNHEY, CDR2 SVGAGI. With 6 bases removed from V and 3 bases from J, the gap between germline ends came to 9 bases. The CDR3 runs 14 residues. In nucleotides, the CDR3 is TGTGCCAGCAGCGGGGACGGCTATAATTCACCCCTCCACTTT. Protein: CASSGDGYNSPLHF.

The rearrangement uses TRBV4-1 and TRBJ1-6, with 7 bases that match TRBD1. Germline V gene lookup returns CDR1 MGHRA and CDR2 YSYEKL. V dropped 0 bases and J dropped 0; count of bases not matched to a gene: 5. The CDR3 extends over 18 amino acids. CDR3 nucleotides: TGCGCCAGCAGCCAAGACCCCCGGGACAGCTCCTATAATTCACCCCTCCACTTT. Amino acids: CASSQDPRDSSYNSPLHF.